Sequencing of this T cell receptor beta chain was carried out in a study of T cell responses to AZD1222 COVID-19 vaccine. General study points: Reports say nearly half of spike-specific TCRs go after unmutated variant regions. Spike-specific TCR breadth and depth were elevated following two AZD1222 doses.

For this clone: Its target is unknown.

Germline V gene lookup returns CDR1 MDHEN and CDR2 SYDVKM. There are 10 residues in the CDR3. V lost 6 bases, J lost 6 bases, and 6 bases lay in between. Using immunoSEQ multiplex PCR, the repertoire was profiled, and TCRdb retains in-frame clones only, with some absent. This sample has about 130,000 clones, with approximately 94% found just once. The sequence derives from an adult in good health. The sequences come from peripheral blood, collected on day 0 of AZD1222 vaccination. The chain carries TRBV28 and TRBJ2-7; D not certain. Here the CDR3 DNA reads TGTGCCAGCAGGGGCCCCGAGCAGTACTTC. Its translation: CASRGPEQYF.